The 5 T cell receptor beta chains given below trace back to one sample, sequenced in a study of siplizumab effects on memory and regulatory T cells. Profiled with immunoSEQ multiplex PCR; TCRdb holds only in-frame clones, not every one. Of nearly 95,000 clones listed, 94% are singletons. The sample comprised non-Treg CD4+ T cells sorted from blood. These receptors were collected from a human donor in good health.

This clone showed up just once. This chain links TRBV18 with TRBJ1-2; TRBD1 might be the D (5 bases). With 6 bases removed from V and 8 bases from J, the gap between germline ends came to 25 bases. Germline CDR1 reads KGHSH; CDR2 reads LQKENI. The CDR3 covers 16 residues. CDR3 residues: CASSDLGPPAQRGYTF. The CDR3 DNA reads TGTGCCAGCTCGGACTTGGGGCCACCCGCCCAGAGGGGCTACACCTTC.

The CDR3 DNA sequence: TGTGCCAGCAGCTGGGACGGGACCTACGAGCAGTACTTC. Its translation is CASSWDGTYEQYF. This chain joins TRBV5-5 and TRBJ2-7, with D perhaps TRBD1 or TRBD2 (5 bases each). The CDR3 covers 13 residues. V lost 3 bases, J lost 2 bases, and 9 bases lay in between. The germline gives CDR1 SGHKS, CDR2 YYEKEE (reference sequence). Together with reference TRBV5-5 and TRBJ2-7, the CDR3 gives the full variable domain: DAGVTQSPTHLIKTRGQQVTLRCSPISGHKSVSWYQQVLGQGPQFIFQYYEKEERGRGNFPDRFSARQFPNYSSELNVNALLLGDSALYLCASSWDGTYEQYFGPGTRLTVT.

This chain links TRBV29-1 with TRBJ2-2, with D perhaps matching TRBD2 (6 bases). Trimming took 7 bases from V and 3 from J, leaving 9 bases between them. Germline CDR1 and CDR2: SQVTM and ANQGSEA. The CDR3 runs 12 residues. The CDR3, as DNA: TGCAGCGGTAGCGGACACACCGGGGAGCTGTTTTTT. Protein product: CSGSGHTGELFF.

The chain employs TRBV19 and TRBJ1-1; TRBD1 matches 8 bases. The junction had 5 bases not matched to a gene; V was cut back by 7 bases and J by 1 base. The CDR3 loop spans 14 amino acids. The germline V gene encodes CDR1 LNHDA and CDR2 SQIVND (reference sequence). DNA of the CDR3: TGTGCCAGTAATCTCGGGACAGGGAACACTGAAGCTTTCTTT. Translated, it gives CASNLGTGNTEAFF.

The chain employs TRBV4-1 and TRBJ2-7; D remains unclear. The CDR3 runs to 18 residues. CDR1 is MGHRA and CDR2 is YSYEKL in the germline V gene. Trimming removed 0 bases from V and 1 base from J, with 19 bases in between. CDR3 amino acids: CASSQEIPPSARSYEQYF. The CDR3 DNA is TGCGCCAGCAGCCAAGAGATCCCCCCGAGCGCACGATCCTACGAGCAGTACTTC.